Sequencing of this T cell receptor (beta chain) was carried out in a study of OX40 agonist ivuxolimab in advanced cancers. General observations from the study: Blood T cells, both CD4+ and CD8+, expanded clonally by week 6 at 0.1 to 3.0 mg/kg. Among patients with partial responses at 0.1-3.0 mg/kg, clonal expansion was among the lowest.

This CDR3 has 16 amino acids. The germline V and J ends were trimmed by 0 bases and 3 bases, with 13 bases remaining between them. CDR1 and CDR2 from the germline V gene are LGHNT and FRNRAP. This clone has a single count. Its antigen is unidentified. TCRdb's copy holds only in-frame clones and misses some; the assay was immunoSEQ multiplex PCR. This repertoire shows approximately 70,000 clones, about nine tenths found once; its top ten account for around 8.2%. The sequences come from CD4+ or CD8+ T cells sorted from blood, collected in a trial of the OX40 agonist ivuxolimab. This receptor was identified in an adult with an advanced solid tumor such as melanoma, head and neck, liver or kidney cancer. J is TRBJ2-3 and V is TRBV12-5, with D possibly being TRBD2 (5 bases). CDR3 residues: CASGLVLRTSTDTQYF. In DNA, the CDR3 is TGTGCTAGTGGTTTGGTACTCAGGACTTCTACAGATACGCAGTATTTT.